This entry features one T cell receptor (beta chain) sequence. The germline V and J ends were trimmed by 1 base and 2 bases, with 8 bases remaining between them. The CDR3 contains 14 residues. In germline, CDR1 is SGHVS, CDR2 FQNEAQ. This entry belongs to a study of blood T cell repertoires in COVID-19. The overall study: Donors in the United States, Italy and Spain gave samples during acute or convalescent COVID-19.

Donors in Cohort 3 who had recovered were those with two negative PCRs, healthcare professional clearance, or resolution of their symptoms. TCRdb's copy holds only in-frame clones and misses some; the assay was immunoSEQ multiplex PCR. The sample gives a few hundred thousand clones, around 85% of which show up once; roughly 2.7% is in the top ten. The sequenced sample consisted of PBMCs or T cells enriched from blood (not recorded which). The gene calls are TRBV7-8 and TRBJ1-1, with D hard to call. This receptor was taken from a woman between 45 and 60 years old who had recovered from COVID-19. Written as DNA, the CDR3 is TGTGCCAGCAGCTTAGGGGCAGTTAACACTGAAGCTTTCTTT. The encoded protein is CASSLGAVNTEAFF.